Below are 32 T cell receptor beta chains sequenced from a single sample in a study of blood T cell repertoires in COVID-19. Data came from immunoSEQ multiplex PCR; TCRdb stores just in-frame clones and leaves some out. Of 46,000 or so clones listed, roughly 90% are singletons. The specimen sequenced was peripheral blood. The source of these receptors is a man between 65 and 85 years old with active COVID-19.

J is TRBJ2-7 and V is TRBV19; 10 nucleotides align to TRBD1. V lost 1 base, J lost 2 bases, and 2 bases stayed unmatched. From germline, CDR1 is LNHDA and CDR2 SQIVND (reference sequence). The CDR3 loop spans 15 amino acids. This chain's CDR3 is CASSIGGQGTYEQYF. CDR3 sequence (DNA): TGTGCCAGTAGTATAGGGGGACAGGGGACCTACGAGCAGTACTTC.

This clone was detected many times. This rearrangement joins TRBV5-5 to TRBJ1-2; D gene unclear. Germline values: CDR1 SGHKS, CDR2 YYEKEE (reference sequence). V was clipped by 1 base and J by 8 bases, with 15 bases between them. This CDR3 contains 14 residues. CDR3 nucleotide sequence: TGTGCCAGCAGCTTGTCCCCGAGCCCGAGGGGCTACACCTTC. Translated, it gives CASSLSPSPRGYTF.

In DNA, the CDR3 is TGTGCCAGCAAGGGACTAGCGGGCTACAATGAGCAGTTCTTC. Its translation is CASKGLAGYNEQFF. This chain uses TRBV2 with TRBJ2-1; 12 bases map to TRBD2. Germline assignment: CDR1 SNHLY and CDR2 FYNNEI. CDR3 size: 14 residues. V trimming: 7 bases; J trimming: 3 bases; junction bases outside the gene matches: 1.

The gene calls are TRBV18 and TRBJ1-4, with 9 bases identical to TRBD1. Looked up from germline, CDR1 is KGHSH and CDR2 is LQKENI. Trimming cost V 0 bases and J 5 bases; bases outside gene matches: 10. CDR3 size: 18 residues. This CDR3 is CASSPPLGQGEENEKLFF. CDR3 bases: TGTGCCAGCTCACCACCCTTGGGACAGGGAGAAGAGAATGAAAAACTGTTTTTT.

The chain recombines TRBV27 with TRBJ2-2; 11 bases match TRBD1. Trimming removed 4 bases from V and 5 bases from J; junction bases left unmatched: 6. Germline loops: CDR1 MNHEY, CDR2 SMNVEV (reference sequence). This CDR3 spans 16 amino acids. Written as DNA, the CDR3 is TGTGCCAGCAGTTCAGGACAGGGGGCAAGGACCGGGGAGCTGTTTTTT. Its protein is CASSSGQGARTGELFF.

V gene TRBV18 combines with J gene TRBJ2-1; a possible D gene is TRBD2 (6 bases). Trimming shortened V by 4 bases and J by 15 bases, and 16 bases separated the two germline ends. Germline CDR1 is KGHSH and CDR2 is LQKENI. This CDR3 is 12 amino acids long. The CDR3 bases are TGTGCCAGCTCACTTCTCTCGGAGGGGTGGTTCTTC. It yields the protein CASSLLSEGWFF.

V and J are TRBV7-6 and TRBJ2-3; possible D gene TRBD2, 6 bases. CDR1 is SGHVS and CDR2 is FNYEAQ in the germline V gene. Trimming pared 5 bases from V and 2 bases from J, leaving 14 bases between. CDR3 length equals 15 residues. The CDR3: CASSQGTHHTDTQYF. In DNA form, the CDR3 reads TGTGCCAGCAGCCAAGGGACTCATCACACAGATACGCAGTATTTT.

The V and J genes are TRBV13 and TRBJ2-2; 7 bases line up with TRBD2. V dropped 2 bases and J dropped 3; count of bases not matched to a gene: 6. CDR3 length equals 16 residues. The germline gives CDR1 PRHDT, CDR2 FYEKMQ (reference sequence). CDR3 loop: CASSLRLASHTGELFF. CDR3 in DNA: TGTGCCAGCAGCTTAAGACTAGCCTCCCACACCGGGGAGCTGTTTTTT.

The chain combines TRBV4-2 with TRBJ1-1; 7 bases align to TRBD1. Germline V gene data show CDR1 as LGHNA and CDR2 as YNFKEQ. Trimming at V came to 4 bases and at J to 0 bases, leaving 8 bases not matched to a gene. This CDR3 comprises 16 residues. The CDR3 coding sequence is TGTGCCAGCAGCCCCCAGGGGGGTAGAATGAACACTGAAGCTTTCTTT. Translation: CASSPQGGRMNTEAFF.

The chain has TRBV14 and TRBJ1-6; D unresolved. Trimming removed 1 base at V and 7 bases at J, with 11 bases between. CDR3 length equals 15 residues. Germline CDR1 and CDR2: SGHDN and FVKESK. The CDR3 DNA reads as TGTGCCAGCAGCCAAGTGAACAGCCCAAATTCACCCCTCCACTTT. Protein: CASSQVNSPNSPLHF.

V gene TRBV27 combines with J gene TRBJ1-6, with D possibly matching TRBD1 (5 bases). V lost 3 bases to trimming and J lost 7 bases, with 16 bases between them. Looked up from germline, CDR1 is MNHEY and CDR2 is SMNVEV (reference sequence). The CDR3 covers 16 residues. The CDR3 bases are TGTGCCAGCAGTTTCAGACAGCTTACAACCAATTCACCCCTCCACTTT. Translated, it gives CASSFRQLTTNSPLHF.

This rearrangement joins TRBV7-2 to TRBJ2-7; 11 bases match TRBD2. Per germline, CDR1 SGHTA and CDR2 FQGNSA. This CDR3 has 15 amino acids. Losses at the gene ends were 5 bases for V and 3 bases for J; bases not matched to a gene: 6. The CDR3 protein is CASSPGLAEIYEQYF. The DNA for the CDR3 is TGTGCCAGCAGCCCGGGACTAGCGGAGATCTACGAGCAGTACTTC.

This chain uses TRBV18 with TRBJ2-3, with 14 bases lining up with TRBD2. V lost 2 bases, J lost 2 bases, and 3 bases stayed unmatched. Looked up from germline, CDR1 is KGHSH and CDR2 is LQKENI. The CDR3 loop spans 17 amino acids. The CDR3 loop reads CASSPKGLAGVTDTQYF. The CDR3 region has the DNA TGTGCCAGCTCACCAAAGGGACTAGCGGGGGTCACAGATACGCAGTATTTT.

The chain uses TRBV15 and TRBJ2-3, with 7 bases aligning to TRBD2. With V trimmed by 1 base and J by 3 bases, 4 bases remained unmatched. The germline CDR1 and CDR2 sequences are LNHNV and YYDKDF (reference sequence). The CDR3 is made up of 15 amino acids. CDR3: CATSRVAGLTDTQYF. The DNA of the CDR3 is TGTGCCACCAGCAGAGTAGCGGGTTTAACAGATACGCAGTATTTT.

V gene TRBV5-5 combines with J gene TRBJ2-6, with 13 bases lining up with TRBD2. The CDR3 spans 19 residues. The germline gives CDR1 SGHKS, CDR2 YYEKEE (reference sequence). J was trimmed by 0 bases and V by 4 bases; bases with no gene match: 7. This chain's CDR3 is CASSPRTSGGLSGANVLTF. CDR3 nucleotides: TGTGCCAGCAGCCCAAGGACTAGCGGGGGCCTCTCTGGGGCCAACGTCCTGACTTTC.

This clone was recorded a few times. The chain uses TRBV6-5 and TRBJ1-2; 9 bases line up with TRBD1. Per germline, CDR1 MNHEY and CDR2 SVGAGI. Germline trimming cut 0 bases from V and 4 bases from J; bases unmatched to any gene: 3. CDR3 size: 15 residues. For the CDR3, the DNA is TGTGCCAGCAGTTACTCCATGGGACAGGGCTATGGCTACACCTTC. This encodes CASSYSMGQGYGYTF.

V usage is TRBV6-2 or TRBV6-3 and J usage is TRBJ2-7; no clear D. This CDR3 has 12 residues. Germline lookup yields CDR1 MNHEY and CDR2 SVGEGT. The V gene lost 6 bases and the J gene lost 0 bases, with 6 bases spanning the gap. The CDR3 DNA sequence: TGTGCCAGCAGCAGGAGCTCCTACGAGCAGTACTTC. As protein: CASSRSSYEQYF.

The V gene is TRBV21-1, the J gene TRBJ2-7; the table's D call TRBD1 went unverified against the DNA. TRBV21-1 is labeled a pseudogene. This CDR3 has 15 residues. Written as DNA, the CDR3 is TGTGCCAGCAGCAAAGGGGGCATGAGCACCTACGAGCAGTACTTC. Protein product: CASSKGGMSTYEQYF.

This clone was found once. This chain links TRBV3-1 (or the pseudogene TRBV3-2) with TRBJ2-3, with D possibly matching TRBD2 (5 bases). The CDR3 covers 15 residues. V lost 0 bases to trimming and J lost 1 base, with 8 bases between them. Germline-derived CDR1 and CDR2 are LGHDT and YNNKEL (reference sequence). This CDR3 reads CASSQDGRGTDTQYF. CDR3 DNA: TGTGCCAGCAGCCAAGATGGGCGGGGCACAGATACGCAGTATTTT.

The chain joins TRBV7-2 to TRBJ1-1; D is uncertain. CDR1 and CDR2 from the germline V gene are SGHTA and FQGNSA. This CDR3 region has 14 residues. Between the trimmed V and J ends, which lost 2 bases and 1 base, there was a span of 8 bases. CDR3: CASSLRDTNTEAFF. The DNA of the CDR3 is TGTGCCAGCAGCTTAAGAGACACGAACACTGAAGCTTTCTTT.

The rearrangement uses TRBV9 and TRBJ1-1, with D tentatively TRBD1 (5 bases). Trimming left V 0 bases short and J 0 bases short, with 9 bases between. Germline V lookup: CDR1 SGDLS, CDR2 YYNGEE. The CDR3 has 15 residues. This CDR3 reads CASSVDGGMNTEAFF. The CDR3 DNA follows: TGTGCCAGCAGCGTAGATGGGGGGATGAACACTGAAGCTTTCTTT.

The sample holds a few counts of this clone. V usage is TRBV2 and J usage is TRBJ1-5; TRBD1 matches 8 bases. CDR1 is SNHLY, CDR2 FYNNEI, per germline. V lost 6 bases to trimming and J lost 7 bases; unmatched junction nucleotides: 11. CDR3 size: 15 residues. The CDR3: CASSGDRWFEQPQHF. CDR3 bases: TGTGCCAGCAGCGGGGACAGGTGGTTTGAACAGCCCCAGCATTTT.

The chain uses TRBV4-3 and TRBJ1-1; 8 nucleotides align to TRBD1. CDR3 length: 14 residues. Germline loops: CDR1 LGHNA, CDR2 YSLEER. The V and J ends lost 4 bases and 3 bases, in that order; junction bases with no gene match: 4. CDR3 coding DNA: TGCGCCAGCAGCCTACAGGGGGGGTACACTGAAGCTTTCTTT. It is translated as CASSLQGGYTEAFF.

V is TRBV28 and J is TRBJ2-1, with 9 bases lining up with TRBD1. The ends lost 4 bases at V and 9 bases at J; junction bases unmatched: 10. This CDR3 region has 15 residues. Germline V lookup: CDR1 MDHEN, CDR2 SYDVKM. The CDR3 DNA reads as TGTGCCAGCAGTTGGGCGGACAGGGGATTCGGTGAGCAGTTCTTC. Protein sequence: CASSWADRGFGEQFF.

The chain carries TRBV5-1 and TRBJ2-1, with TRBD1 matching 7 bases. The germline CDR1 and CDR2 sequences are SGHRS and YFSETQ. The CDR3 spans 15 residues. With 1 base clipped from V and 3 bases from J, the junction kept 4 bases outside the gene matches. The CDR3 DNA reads TGCGCCAGCAGCTTGATTGGGACAGACTACAATGAGCAGTTCTTC. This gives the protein CASSLIGTDYNEQFF.

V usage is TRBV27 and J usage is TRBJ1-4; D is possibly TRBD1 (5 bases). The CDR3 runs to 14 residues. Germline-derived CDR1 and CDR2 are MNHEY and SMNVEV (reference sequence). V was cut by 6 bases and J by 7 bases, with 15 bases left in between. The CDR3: CASRGTSGVEKLFF. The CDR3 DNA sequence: TGTGCCAGCAGGGGGACGTCGGGGGTTGAAAAACTGTTTTTT.

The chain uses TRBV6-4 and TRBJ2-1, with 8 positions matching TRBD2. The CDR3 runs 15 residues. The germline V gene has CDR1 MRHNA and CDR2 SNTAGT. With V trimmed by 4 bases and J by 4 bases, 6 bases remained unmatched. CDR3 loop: CASSVTAGAYNEQFF. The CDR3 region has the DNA TGTGCCAGCAGTGTCACAGCGGGAGCGTACAATGAGCAGTTCTTC.

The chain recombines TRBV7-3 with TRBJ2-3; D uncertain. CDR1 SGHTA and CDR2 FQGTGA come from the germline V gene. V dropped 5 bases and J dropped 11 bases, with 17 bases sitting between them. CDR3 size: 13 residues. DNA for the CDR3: TGTGCCAGCAGCCCCCTTGCGGCTCAGATGCAGTATTTT. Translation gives CASSPLAAQMQYF.

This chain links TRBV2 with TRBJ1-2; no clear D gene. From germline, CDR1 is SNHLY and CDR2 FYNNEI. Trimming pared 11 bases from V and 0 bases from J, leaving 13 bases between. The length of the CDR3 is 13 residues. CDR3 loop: CAGRPGTNYGYTF. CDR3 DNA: TGTGCCGGCCGTCCGGGAACTAACTATGGCTACACCTTC.

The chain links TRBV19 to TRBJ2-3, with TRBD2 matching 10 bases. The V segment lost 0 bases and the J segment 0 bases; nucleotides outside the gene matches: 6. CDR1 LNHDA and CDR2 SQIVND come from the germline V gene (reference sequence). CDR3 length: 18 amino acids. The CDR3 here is CASSIESGRAGSTDTQYF. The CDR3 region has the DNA TGTGCCAGTAGTATAGAGAGCGGGAGGGCAGGTAGCACAGATACGCAGTATTTT.

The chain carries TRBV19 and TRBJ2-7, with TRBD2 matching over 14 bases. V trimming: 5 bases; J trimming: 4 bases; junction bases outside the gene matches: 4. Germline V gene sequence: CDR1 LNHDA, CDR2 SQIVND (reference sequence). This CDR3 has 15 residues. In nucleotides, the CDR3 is TGTGCCAGTAGTCCAAGGACTAGCGGGGGGTACGAGCAGTACTTC. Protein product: CASSPRTSGGYEQYF.

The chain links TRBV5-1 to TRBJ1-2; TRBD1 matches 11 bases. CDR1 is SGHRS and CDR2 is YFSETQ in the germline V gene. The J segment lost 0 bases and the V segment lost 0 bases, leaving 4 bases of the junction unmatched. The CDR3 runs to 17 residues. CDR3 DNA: TGCGCCAGCAGCTTGGGGACAGGGGGCCAAGCTAACTATGGCTACACCTTC. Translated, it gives CASSLGTGGQANYGYTF.